The 26 T cell receptor beta chains in this list originate from one sample, sequenced in a study of blood T cells in healthy people across ages (dated by TCRdb to the mid-2010s). Libraries were constructed by 5' RACE. Sequencing was carried out with an Illumina HiSeq 2500. A second PCR of roughly 7 to 11 cycles was performed with a sample-barcoded 5' primer and a J-beta primer mix. Through fastp at Q25 and MiXCR, TCRdb rebuilt clones from the public reads, retaining in-frame beta chains. Rows with one shared CDR3 protein collapse into an entry with the most common genes and DNA. The sample table contains 1.4 million to 1.5 million distinct CDR3 sequences; only one count was recorded for 42% of them. Clones ranked in the top ten supply roughly 8.2% of the sample. Source material: blood. The origin of the receptors is a woman aged 18-30 years in good health.

This clonotype has more than one count but fewer than ten. One end of the junction is discordant with germline, which a read error may explain. The chain combines TRBV7-9 with TRBJ2-7; 7 positions agree with TRBD2. Germline CDR1 SEHNR, CDR2 FQNEAQ (reference sequence). CDR3 length equals 15 residues. The CDR3 spells CASRLEGGTAYEQYF. CDR3 nucleotide sequence: TGTGCCAGCAGGTTAGAGGGAGGGACCGCCTACGAGCAGTACTTC.

The chain joins TRBV7-2 to TRBJ2-4; D ambiguous. The CDR3 totals 16 residues. Trimming pared 5 bases from V and 2 bases from J, leaving 16 bases between. Germline CDR1 SGHTA, CDR2 FQGNSA. CDR3 DNA: TGTGCCAGCAGCCCTGGCGCGAGCGTCACCAAAAACATTCAGTACTTC. Translation gives CASSPGASVTKNIQYF. The whole variable domain, remainder taken from reference TRBV7-2 and TRBJ2-4, is GAGVSQSPSNKVTEKGKDVELRCDPISGHTALYWYRQSLGQGLEFLIYFQGNSAPDKSGLPSDRFSAERTGGSVSTLTIQRTQQEDSAVYLCASSPGASVTKNIQYFGAGTRLSVL.

CDR3 loop: CASSLITARNMKAFF. The CDR3 DNA reads as TGTGCCAGCAGCTTGATAACTGCCAGAAACATGAAGGCTTTCTTT. The chain combines TRBV5-6 with TRBJ1-1; no firm D call. The CDR3 sequence is 15 residues long. Germline V gene sequence: CDR1 SGHDT, CDR2 YYEEEE. The V and J ends lost 1 base and 11 bases respectively, with 21 bases between them.

The chain links TRBV20-1 to TRBJ2-7; TRBD2 matches at 11 bases. V was pared by 6 bases and J by 4 bases, with 11 bases of the junction left unmatched. Germline values: CDR1 DFQATT, CDR2 SNEGSKA (reference sequence). The CDR3 sequence is 15 residues long. In DNA, the CDR3 is TGCAGTGCACCGAATCCTAGCGGGGGGTTGTACGAGCAGTACTTC. It translates to CSAPNPSGGLYEQYF.

The chain links TRBV7-2 to TRBJ2-3; D ambiguous. CDR1 is SGHTA and CDR2 is FQGNSA in the germline V gene. The CDR3 covers 16 residues. V was pared by 5 bases and J by 6 bases, with 21 bases between. The CDR3 here is CASSARLAFIGDTQYF. The DNA of the CDR3 is TGTGCCAGCAGCGCCCGACTCGCCTTCATCGGGGATACGCAGTATTTT.

This clonotype has a handful of counts. The chain couples TRBV28 to TRBJ2-1, with D tentatively TRBD1 (5 bases). The CDR3 runs to 16 residues. V dropped 3 bases and J dropped 8 bases, with 20 bases sitting between them. CDR1 MDHEN and CDR2 SYDVKM come from the germline V gene. CDR3 nucleotide sequence: TGTGCCAGCAGTTTGCTCCCGGACGCAAAGGGGCATGAGCAGTTCTTC. This translates into CASSLLPDAKGHEQFF.

This clonotype appeared a few times. The gene calls are TRBV6-1 and TRBJ2-5; D remains ambiguous. Trimming took 4 bases from V and 3 from J, leaving 12 bases between them. The CDR3 is made up of 14 amino acids. Per the germline V gene, CDR1 is MNHNS and CDR2 is SASEGT. The CDR3: CASSVQILEETQYF. The CDR3 bases are TGTGCCAGCAGTGTTCAGATTTTGGAAGAGACCCAGTACTTC.

The J gene is TRBJ2-7, the V gene TRBV4-1, with a possible D match to TRBD2 (6 bases). This CDR3 is 17 amino acids long. V was trimmed by 5 bases and J by 2 bases, leaving 22 bases between them. Germline-derived CDR1 and CDR2 are MGHRA and YSYEKL. CDR3 residues: CASSNPPQVRLAYEQYF. As DNA, the CDR3 is TGCGCCAGCAGCAACCCACCTCAGGTACGACTAGCCTACGAGCAGTACTTC.

This chain links TRBV20-1 with TRBJ2-4, with D uncertain. TRBJ2-7 matches the DNA end more closely, so the J call is doubtful. This CDR3 has 14 amino acids. Per the germline V gene, CDR1 is DFQATT and CDR2 is SNEGSKA (reference sequence). CDR3 region: CSASPPGHPYEQYF. The CDR3 nucleotides read TGCAGTGCTAGCCCGCCGGGCCATCCCTACGAGCAGTACTTC.

This chain joins TRBV28 and TRBJ2-3; 8 bases are shared with TRBD1. Germline CDR1 MDHEN, CDR2 SYDVKM. V was pared by 7 bases and J by 5 bases, with 11 bases of the junction left unmatched. CDR3 length: 15 residues. The CDR3 DNA is TGTGCCAGCATAAACTCAGGGGGCGTTATAGATACGCAGTATTTT. Protein sequence: CASINSGGVIDTQYF.

This clonotype showed up many times. The chain employs TRBV5-1 and TRBJ2-1; TRBD2 agrees at 10 bases. This CDR3 is 16 amino acids long. After removal of 0 bases from V and 4 bases from J, the junction contained 4 bases not matched to a gene. Germline lookup yields CDR1 SGHRS and CDR2 YFSETQ. The CDR3 DNA follows: TGCGCCAGCAGCTTGGCCGGGACTAGCGAGTACAATGAGCAGTTCTTC. This sequence encodes CASSLAGTSEYNEQFF.

The genes are TRBV4-1 and TRBJ2-3; TRBD2 matches at 9 bases. Losses at the gene ends were 0 bases for V and 5 bases for J; bases not matched to a gene: 9. This CDR3 has 17 residues. CDR1 and CDR2 (germline): MGHRA, YSYEKL. CDR3 sequence (DNA): TGCGCCAGCAGCCAAGATAGGGGCGGGAGGGCCGGAGATACGCAGTATTTT. Protein product: CASSQDRGGRAGDTQYF.

This clonotype came up once. The rearrangement joins TRBV10-3 to TRBJ1-2; possibly TRBD1 for D (5 bases). Germline V gene lookup returns CDR1 ENHRY and CDR2 SYGVKD. With 8 bases removed from V and 5 bases from J, the gap between germline ends came to 12 bases. The CDR3 covers 12 residues. CDR3 loop: CAIGDLPYGYTF. The CDR3, as DNA: TGTGCCATCGGGGACCTACCATATGGCTACACCTTC.

This clonotype was observed a handful of times. The chain links TRBV27 to TRBJ1-2; 8 bases match TRBD1. The CDR3 runs to 15 residues. Germline V gene sequence: CDR1 MNHEY, CDR2 SMNVEV (reference sequence). J gave up 8 bases and V 1 base, and 9 bases lay outside the gene matches. CDR3 in DNA: TGTGCCAGCAGTTTATTGCAGGGGGCGTCCTCGGGCTACACCTTC. This gives the protein CASSLLQGASSGYTF.

The rearrangement links TRBV10-1 to TRBJ1-2; D not resolved. The germline gives CDR1 WNHNN, CDR2 SYGVQD (reference sequence). V lost 4 bases and J lost 4, with 13 bases in between. This CDR3 comprises 14 residues. CDR3 amino acids: CASSVTVNLYGYTF. CDR3 coding DNA: TGCGCCAGCAGTGTAACGGTTAACCTCTATGGCTACACCTTC.

This sequence joins TRBV6-5 and TRBJ2-1; D might be TRBD2 (5 bases). CDR1 is MNHEY and CDR2 is SVGAGI in the germline V gene. The CDR3 extends over 15 amino acids. V lost 2 bases to trimming and J lost 8 bases, with 16 bases between them. The CDR3, as DNA: TGTGCCAGCAGTTACGCGCCCACGCAAGCGGATGAGCAGTTCTTC. This encodes CASSYAPTQADEQFF.

This chain links TRBV12-3 or TRBV12-4 with TRBJ1-4, with D unclear. V gave up 7 bases and J gave up 4 bases, with 16 bases separating them. The CDR3 loop spans 15 amino acids. The DNA of the CDR3 is TGTGCCAGCACCGACGGATGGCGGATTAATGAAAAACTGTTTTTT. As protein: CASTDGWRINEKLFF.

The CDR3: CASSQRLTSGQETQYF. In nucleotides, the CDR3 is TGTGCCAGCAGCCAAAGGCTGACTAGCGGGCAAGAGACCCAGTACTTC. The chain recombines TRBV3-1 with TRBJ2-5, with 10 positions matching TRBD2. The germline gives CDR1 LGHDT, CDR2 YNNKEL (reference sequence). V lost 2 bases and J lost 2; bases outside the gene matches: 5. This CDR3 has 16 amino acids.

This sequence joins TRBV7-8 and TRBJ2-7; 8 bases line up with TRBD2. Germline V CDR1 and CDR2: SGHVS, FQNEAQ. Trimming took 2 bases from V and 5 from J; bases not matched to a gene: 5. This CDR3 is built from 14 residues. The CDR3 DNA follows: TGTGCCAGCAGCTTACCAGCGGGAGTTGACGAGCAGTACTTC. Protein: CASSLPAGVDEQYF. Full variable domain (outside the CDR3, taken from reference TRBV7-8 and TRBJ2-7): GAGVSQSPRYKVAKRGQDVALRCDPISGHVSLFWYQQALGQGPEFLTYFQNEAQLDKSGLPSDRFFAERPEGSVSTLKIQRTQQEDSAVYLCASSLPAGVDEQYFGPGTRLTVT.

This rearrangement joins TRBV5-1 to TRBJ1-2, with TRBD1 identical over 9 bases. V dropped 1 base and J dropped 6; count of bases not matched to a gene: 7. Germline V gives CDR1 SGHRS, CDR2 YFSETQ. The CDR3 spans 15 residues. CDR3 DNA: TGCGCCAGCAGCTTGAGTAACAGGGGGCAGGATGGCTACACCTTC. This translates into CASSLSNRGQDGYTF.

A few counts support this clonotype. The chain is built from TRBV12-3 or TRBV12-4 and TRBJ1-2; D perhaps matches TRBD1 (5 bases). V shed 5 bases and J shed 7 bases, with 14 bases lying between them. The CDR3 covers 13 residues. The CDR3 coding sequence is TGTGCCAGCAGTGTTACAGGAGGCTCTGGCTACACCTTC. It encodes CASSVTGGSGYTF.

The DNA of the CDR3 is TGTGCCAGCAGTTTAGCCCTCAGCTCCCACGGGGGCTACACCTTC. Its translation is CASSLALSSHGGYTF. The V call is TRBV12-3 or TRBV12-4, the J call TRBJ1-2; D gene unclear. V was trimmed by 0 bases and J by 8 bases, leaving 16 bases between them. The CDR3 loop spans 15 amino acids.

The J gene is TRBJ2-3, the V gene TRBV3-1; the match to TRBD2 covers 14 bases. This CDR3 is 17 amino acids long. V shed 3 bases, J shed 6 bases, and the junction held 8 bases outside the gene matches. Germline V CDR1 and CDR2: LGHDT, YNNKEL (reference sequence). The CDR3 loop is CASSQGLAGVTGDTQYF. For the CDR3, the DNA is TGTGCCAGCAGCCAGGGACTAGCGGGGGTAACAGGGGATACGCAGTATTTT.

The rearrangement joins TRBV7-2 to TRBJ2-7; TRBD1 agrees at 10 bases. V lost 5 bases and J lost 7; bases outside the gene matches: 14. Germline lookup yields CDR1 SGHTA and CDR2 FQGNSA. The CDR3 has 16 amino acids. CDR3 nucleotides: TGTGCCAGCAGCCGCGCTGGGACAGGGGATTACAATGAGCAGTACTTC. Translating it yields CASSRAGTGDYNEQYF.

A few counts support this clonotype. V is TRBV12-3 or TRBV12-4 and J is TRBJ1-2; maybe TRBD1 (6 bases). Trimming removed 8 bases at V and 8 bases at J, with 21 bases between. This CDR3 contains 14 residues. CDR3 sequence reads: CASRETGGPKGYTF. CDR3 bases: TGTGCCAGCCGAGAAACGGGGGGGCCTAAGGGCTACACCTTC.

CDR3 nucleotides: TGCGCCAGCAGCAAGGGACTAGCGGATGTCGGCGAGCAGTACTTC. It encodes CASSKGLADVGEQYF. The chain has TRBV5-1 and TRBJ2-7; 11 positions match TRBD2. The CDR3 totals 15 residues. CDR1 SGHRS and CDR2 YFSETQ come from the germline V gene. Germline trimming cut 4 bases from V and 6 bases from J; bases unmatched to any gene: 9.